This T cell receptor (beta chain) was found in a study of blood T cell repertoires in COVID-19. Study at large: T cells, B-cell-depleted T cells, or PBMCs provided the cDNA or gDNA that served as material.

CDR1 KGHSH and CDR2 LQKENI come from the germline V gene. The V gene lost 3 bases and the J gene lost 0 bases, with 17 bases spanning the gap. The CDR3 totals 17 residues. Sequencing was performed with immunoSEQ multiplex PCR; in TCRdb, only in-frame clones are kept and a portion is missing. The repertoire includes 150,000 to 180,000 clones, roughly 84% of them detected once, and about 12% sits in the top ten. Seattle enrolled patients during active infection and tracked them longitudinally. The chain is built from TRBV18 and TRBJ1-1, with D maybe TRBD1 (6 bases). This clonotype originated in a woman in her sixties or seventies with COVID-19, enrolled during active disease. Sequenced sample: peripheral blood. CDR3 coding DNA: TGTGCCAGCTCACCGGCTCGGGGGGCAGGGATGAACACTGAAGCTTTCTTT. This codes for CASSPARGAGMNTEAFF.